The clone carrying this T cell receptor beta chain was seen at least ten times. Antigen: not known. The CDR3 is 16 residues long. Trimming at V came to 5 bases and at J to 4 bases, leaving 6 bases not matched to a gene. Germline V CDR1 and CDR2: KGHDR, SFDVKD. The data are from a study of CD8+CD57+ T cells in acquired aplastic anemia. CDR3 and TCR beta VDJ profiling relied on genomic DNA as the template. TCRdb ran MiXCR on the reads and lists one entry per CDR3 protein. In the table there are fewer than 200,000 distinct CDR3 sequences, about 48% of which are singletons. General observations from the study: It was found that some 30 CD8+ CDR3 sequences were shared between patients and controls.

This rearrangement joins TRBV24-1 to TRBJ2-5; 13 bases agree with TRBD2. The TCR comes from a human donor in good health. The sample consisted of sorted CD4+, CD8+, or CD8+CD57+ T cells (not recorded which) from PBMCs. The CDR3 reads CATSVRTSGSRETQYF. CDR3 bases: TGTGCCACCAGTGTTAGGACTAGCGGGAGTCGAGAGACCCAGTACTTC.